This TCR beta chain was captured by sequencing in a study of molecular identifiers for immune sequencing clone quantification. General study results and limits: Over 99% of CMV-specific effector molecules, but under 1% of naive ones, were in clones above 20 copies.

Sorted naive CD8 T cells were those defined as CD8+CD4-CCR7+CD45RA+. TCRdb recomputed calls from the PCR reads with MiXCR, one row per CDR3 protein. The sample holds under 800,000 distinct CDR3 sequences, about 25% seen once. With respect to this clonotype: Its specificity is unknown. Germline and junction disagree at one end, which may indicate a read error.

The sample taken for sequencing was naive CD8+ T cells from blood, with Jurkat cell RNA spiked in. Subset of the sample: FACS-sorted CD8+CD4-CCR7+CD45RA+ naive T cells. This sequence was found in a human donor in good health. Some libraries in this study had Jurkat cell RNA spiked in.

In DNA form, the CDR3 reads TGTGCCAGCAGCCACAGGGGTCCAGGGAACGAGCAGTGCTTC. This encodes CASSHRGPGNEQCF. This chain links TRBV12-3 or TRBV12-4 with TRBJ2-7; 7 nucleotides agree with TRBD1. The CDR3 covers 14 residues.